The source of this TCR beta chain is a study of blood T cell repertoires in COVID-19. At the level of the study: COVID-19 samples from acute and convalescent phases originated in the United States, Italy and Spain. Nucleic acid was either cDNA or gDNA, and it came from T cells, B-cell-depleted T cells, or PBMCs.

In the authors' methods: Cell counts per sample came from amplifying reference gene primers. TCRdb keeps only in-frame clones here, not all; method: immunoSEQ multiplex PCR. That table gives V, J and clone size, and the DNA gave D and trimming. The table shows roughly 230,000 clones, with approximately 83% occurring only once. The CDR3 has 12 residues. V was shortened by 6 bases and J by 5 bases, with 11 bases between the two germline ends. Germline V gene lookup returns CDR1 GTSNPN and CDR2 SVGIG (reference sequence). Source material: peripheral blood. This rearrangement joins TRBV30 to TRBJ1-5; weak D call: TRBD1 (6 bases). The TCR was taken from a man aged 50 to 60 with active or convalescent COVID-19. The CDR3 spells CACGTPYQPQHF. In DNA form, the CDR3 reads TGTGCCTGCGGGACACCTTATCAGCCCCAGCATTTT.